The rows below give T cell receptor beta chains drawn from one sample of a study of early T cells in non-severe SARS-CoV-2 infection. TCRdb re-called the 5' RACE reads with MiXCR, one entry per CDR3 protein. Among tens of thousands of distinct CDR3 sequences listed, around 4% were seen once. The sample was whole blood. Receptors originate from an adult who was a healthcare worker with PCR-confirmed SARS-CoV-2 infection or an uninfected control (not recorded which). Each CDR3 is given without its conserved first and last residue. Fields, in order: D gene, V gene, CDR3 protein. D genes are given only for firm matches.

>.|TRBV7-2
ASSFEIRGPLSEQY
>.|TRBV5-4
ASSQAVGGRNDEQF
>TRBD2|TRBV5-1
ASSPMTSANEQF
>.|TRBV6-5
ASSSQGRLDTEAF
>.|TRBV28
ATRMGLRSYEQY
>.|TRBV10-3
AISESISGGTDTQY
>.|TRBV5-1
ASSEREDPQETQY
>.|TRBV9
ASSVDSHTEAF
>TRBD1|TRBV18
ASSPQGAQMVGTEAF
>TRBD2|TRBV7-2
ASSLEAGDEQY
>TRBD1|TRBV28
ASSAGTGGSYEQY
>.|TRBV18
ASSPFPSSYNEQF
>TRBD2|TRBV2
ASSEGPSGSADTQY
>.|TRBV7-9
ASSLAPYNEQF
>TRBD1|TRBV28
ASIYDAGTGGSPLH
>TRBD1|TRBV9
ASSTGQGQDTQY